This is a list of T cell receptor beta chains from one sample in a study of blood T cell repertoires in COVID-19. The data were produced by immunoSEQ multiplex PCR, yet TCRdb's version contains in-frame clones alone and is incomplete. The sample includes about 95,000 clones, approximately 80% of them seen just once. Sequencing input: peripheral blood. The source is a human donor in a cohort sampled during active COVID-19. CDR3s include the opening cysteine and the closing phenylalanine or tryptophan. D genes are given only for firm matches. Clone sizes are given selectively: once, few, many, or a class where the clone is expanded.

v_call: TRBV7-9; clone_size: NA; j_call: TRBJ2-7; d_call: TRBD2; cdr3_nt: TGTGCCAGCAGCACCCGGCGGGGGTCCAGCTCCTACGAGCAGTACTTC; cdr3_aa: CASSTRRGSSSYEQYF
v_call: TRBV5-1; clone_size: few; j_call: TRBJ1-6; d_call: TRBD1; cdr3_nt: TGCGCCAGCAGCTTGGCCCCGACAGGGGTTAATTCACCCCTCCACTTT; cdr3_aa: CASSLAPTGVNSPLHF
v_call: TRBV5-6; clone_size: NA; j_call: TRBJ1-5; d_call: NA; cdr3_nt: TGTGCCAGCAGCGACAGTCGCGGAGTCTGGAATCAGCCCCAGCATTTT; cdr3_aa: CASSDSRGVWNQPQHF
v_call: TRBV11-2; clone_size: NA; j_call: TRBJ1-2; d_call: NA; cdr3_nt: TGTGCCAGCAGCTTTTCAGGGATGGCTGGCTACACCTTC; cdr3_aa: CASSFSGMAGYTF
v_call: TRBV19; clone_size: few; j_call: TRBJ1-1; d_call: TRBD1; cdr3_nt: TGTGCCAGTAATAACAGGGGCACTGAAGCTTTCTTT; cdr3_aa: CASNNRGTEAFF
v_call: TRBV28; clone_size: few; j_call: TRBJ2-2; d_call: NA; cdr3_nt: TGTGCCAGCAAGGACCTAGCGCAGAACACCGGGGAGCTGTTTTTT; cdr3_aa: CASKDLAQNTGELFF
v_call: TRBV15; clone_size: NA; j_call: TRBJ1-4; d_call: NA; cdr3_nt: TGTGCCACCAGCAGAGGAATAGACAGAAATGAAAAACTGTTTTTT; cdr3_aa: CATSRGIDRNEKLFF
v_call: TRBV5-6; clone_size: NA; j_call: TRBJ2-6; d_call: TRBD1; cdr3_nt: TGTGCCAGCAGCTTGGGGACCGGGACAGGGTTCAACGTCCTGACTTTC; cdr3_aa: CASSLGTGTGFNVLTF
v_call: TRBV19; clone_size: NA; j_call: TRBJ1-6; d_call: NA; cdr3_nt: TGTGCCAGTAGTTTAGGGGGAGTTATCGATTCACCCCTCCACTTT; cdr3_aa: CASSLGGVIDSPLHF
v_call: TRBV13; clone_size: NA; j_call: TRBJ2-7; d_call: TRBD1; cdr3_nt: TGTGCCAGCAGGCTCGGGACAGGGAGCCACGAGCAGTACTTC; cdr3_aa: CASRLGTGSHEQYF
v_call: TRBV2; clone_size: NA; j_call: TRBJ1-4; d_call: NA; cdr3_nt: TGTGCCAGCAGTGGACAGGACCCCGCAACTAATGAAAAACTGTTTTTT; cdr3_aa: CASSGQDPATNEKLFF
v_call: TRBV29-1; clone_size: NA; j_call: TRBJ2-2; d_call: TRBD2; cdr3_nt: TGCAGCGTTGGTAGCGGGAGTGACACCGGGGAGCTGTTTTTT; cdr3_aa: CSVGSGSDTGELFF
v_call: TRBV19; clone_size: NA; j_call: TRBJ2-7; d_call: NA; cdr3_nt: TGTGCCAGTAGTATAGCGGGGTACGAGCAGTACTTC; cdr3_aa: CASSIAGYEQYF
v_call: TRBV28; clone_size: NA; j_call: TRBJ1-2; d_call: TRBD1; cdr3_nt: TGTGCCACCCTCCCGGGACAGGCAAGCTACACCTTC; cdr3_aa: CATLPGQASYTF
v_call: TRBV28; clone_size: NA; j_call: TRBJ1-3; d_call: NA; cdr3_nt: TGTGCCAGCAGTTTGGCCACAGGGCTGGGTCTCTCTGGAAACACCATATATTTT; cdr3_aa: CASSLATGLGLSGNTIYF
v_call: TRBV20-1; clone_size: NA; j_call: TRBJ1-2; d_call: TRBD1; cdr3_nt: TGCAGTGCTAGTGGGAGACAGGGGATCGCCAACTCCTATGGCTACACCTTC; cdr3_aa: CSASGRQGIANSYGYTF
v_call: TRBV29-1; clone_size: NA; j_call: TRBJ2-1; d_call: TRBD2; cdr3_nt: TGCAGCGTTGACGGGACTAGCGGGCGGGGCTACAATGAGCAGTTCTTC; cdr3_aa: CSVDGTSGRGYNEQFF
v_call: TRBV11-2; clone_size: once; j_call: TRBJ2-3; d_call: TRBD2; cdr3_nt: TGTGCCAGCAGCTTAGGTCAGGGGACTAGCGGGAGAGGCACAGATACGCAGTATTTT; cdr3_aa: CASSLGQGTSGRGTDTQYF
v_call: TRBV28; clone_size: NA; j_call: TRBJ2-7; d_call: NA; cdr3_nt: TGTGCCAGCAGTTTAGAGGTTGGGGTTGGTGAGCGGGCTAAGTACTTC; cdr3_aa: CASSLEVGVGERAKYF
v_call: TRBV4-1; clone_size: NA; j_call: TRBJ2-4; d_call: NA; cdr3_nt: TGCGCCAGCAGCCAAGTGCAGGTGATAGCCAAAAACATTCAGTACTTC; cdr3_aa: CASSQVQVIAKNIQYF
v_call: TRBV2; clone_size: NA; j_call: TRBJ2-1; d_call: NA; cdr3_nt: TGTGCCAGCAGCGCTAGCAGTGAGCAGTTCTTC; cdr3_aa: CASSASSEQFF
v_call: TRBV19; clone_size: NA; j_call: TRBJ1-1; d_call: NA; cdr3_nt: TGTGCCAGTAGTATTGTCAGGGCCGACACTGAAGCTTTCTTT; cdr3_aa: CASSIVRADTEAFF
v_call: TRBV24-1; clone_size: NA; j_call: TRBJ1-1; d_call: NA; cdr3_nt: TGTGCCACCAGTGGGGGGGGCAGGAACCTACGGCCTGAAAAAGCTTTCTTT; cdr3_aa: CATSGGGRNLRPEKAFF
v_call: TRBV2; clone_size: NA; j_call: TRBJ1-6; d_call: NA; cdr3_nt: TGTGCCAGCAGTGAGATGGGCCTAAATAATTCACCCCTCCACTTT; cdr3_aa: CASSEMGLNNSPLHF
v_call: TRBV5-1; clone_size: NA; j_call: TRBJ2-3; d_call: TRBD1; cdr3_nt: TGCGCCAGCAGCCCCCCCGGGACAGGGGGCGCAGATACGCAGTATTTT; cdr3_aa: CASSPPGTGGADTQYF
v_call: TRBV18; clone_size: NA; j_call: TRBJ1-2; d_call: NA; cdr3_nt: TGTGCCAGCTCACCACAGGGGGATGGCTACACCTTC; cdr3_aa: CASSPQGDGYTF
v_call: TRBV5-8; clone_size: NA; j_call: TRBJ2-7; d_call: NA; cdr3_nt: TGTGCCAGCAGCTTGGGGCGGACCTACGAGCAGTACTTC; cdr3_aa: CASSLGRTYEQYF
v_call: TRBV27; clone_size: NA; j_call: TRBJ2-5; d_call: NA; cdr3_nt: TGTGCCAGCAGTGCGGCAAAAGAGACCCAGTACTTC; cdr3_aa: CASSAAKETQYF